Following are 6 T cell receptor beta chains from one sample sequenced in a study of cytomegalovirus exposure and HLA in healthy donors (dated by TCRdb to 2016 to 2017). The library was generated by the immunoSEQ multiplex PCR assay. The multiplex PCR relied on a mix of 60 forward primers for TCR Vbeta segments and 13 reverse primers for TCR Jbeta segments. In its TCRdb copy, this immuneACCESS table keeps in-frame sequences only and misses some clones. Where compared with another copy, unresolved V genes explain less than half of these, and the others have no known cause. The sample profile shows 95,000 to 150,000 clones; over 70% of them were found once. 7.5% to 10% of the sample rests with the top ten. The specimen was PBMCs. Receptors originate from a female donor in good health and CMV-seropositive.

This clone showed up just once. This chain uses TRBV19 with TRBJ1-1, with D perhaps TRBD1 (5 bases). This CDR3 is 15 amino acids long. Trimming cost V 0 bases and J 2 bases, with 10 bases left between them. Germline CDR1 is LNHDA and CDR2 is SQIVND (reference sequence). The CDR3 reads CASSIDDRRNTEAFF. For the CDR3, the DNA is TGTGCCAGTAGTATAGACGACAGAAGAAACACTGAAGCTTTCTTT. Complete variable domain (other parts from reference TRBV19 and TRBJ1-1): DGGITQSPKYLFRKEGQNVTLSCEQNLNHDAMYWYRQDPGQGLRLIYYSQIVNDFQKGDIAEGYSVSREKKESFPLTVTSAQKNPTAFYLCASSIDDRRNTEAFFGQGTRLTVV.

With respect to this clone: At one of its ends the junction is not consistent with the germline gene, which may arise from a read error. The V and J genes are TRBV25-1 and TRBJ1-1; no definite D call. Germline V CDR1 and CDR2: MGHDK, SYGVNS. The CDR3 spans 13 residues. CDR3 sequence reads: CASIETSNTEAFF. Here the CDR3 DNA reads TGTGCCAGCATTGAAACTTCGAACACTGAAGCTTTCTTT.

V gene TRBV5-1 combines with J gene TRBJ2-6, with TRBD1 matching over 7 bases. The CDR3 loop spans 15 amino acids. Germline loops: CDR1 SGHRS, CDR2 YFSETQ. Losses at the gene ends were 3 bases for V and 0 bases for J; bases not matched to a gene: 0. CDR3 region: CASSSGGSGANVLTF. In nucleotides, the CDR3 is TGCGCCAGCAGCTCAGGGGGCTCTGGGGCCAACGTCCTGACTTTC.

This sequence joins TRBV7-2 and TRBJ2-7; 10 nucleotides match TRBD2. CDR1 and CDR2 from the germline V gene are SGHTA and FQGNSA. V shed 4 bases, J shed 2 bases, and the junction held 2 bases outside the gene matches. This CDR3 spans 14 amino acids. The CDR3 here is CASSWTSGPYEQYF. CDR3 DNA sequence: TGTGCCAGCAGCTGGACTAGCGGCCCCTACGAGCAGTACTTC.

The chain combines TRBV19 with TRBJ2-7; 7 bases agree with TRBD1. Germline V gives CDR1 LNHDA, CDR2 SQIVND (reference sequence). The CDR3 spans 16 residues. V trimming: 6 bases; J trimming: 0 bases; junction bases outside the gene matches: 11. CDR3 DNA: TGTGCCAGTAGCAAAACCCGGGGACAGAACTCCTACGAGCAGTACTTC. This sequence encodes CASSKTRGQNSYEQYF.

This clone rates as medium-sized. The rearrangement uses TRBV7-9 and TRBJ1-5; 7 bases align to TRBD1. V shed 3 bases and J 8 bases; nucleotides not matched to a gene: 13. Germline values: CDR1 SEHNR, CDR2 FQNEAQ (reference sequence). The CDR3 totals 16 residues. CDR3 loop: CASSLGGQRVREPQHF. The CDR3 DNA is TGTGCCAGCAGCTTGGGGGGACAGAGAGTTCGGGAGCCCCAGCATTTT.